Following are 27 T cell receptor beta chains from one sample sequenced in a study of cytomegalovirus exposure and HLA in healthy donors (dated by TCRdb to the late 2010s). The library came from the immunoSEQ multiplex PCR assay. The multiplex PCR relied on a mix of 60 forward primers for TCR Vbeta segments and 13 reverse primers for TCR Jbeta segments. TCRdb retrieved this table from immuneACCESS and kept in-frame rearrangements only. Not all clones are present; in checked studies, unresolved V genes account for under half, and no reason is known for the remainder. This sample has 90,000 to 110,000 clones in its table, and approximately 70% of those were observed once. The leading ten clones occupy about 8.4% of the sample. Sequencing was performed on PBMCs. The receptors here all came from a man aged 35 to 55 in good health and CMV-seronegative.

This sequence joins TRBV7-3 and TRBJ2-1, with 13 bases lining up with TRBD2. After removal of 5 bases from V and 6 bases from J, the junction contained 7 bases not matched to a gene. Germline CDR1 and CDR2: SGHTA and FQGTGA. The CDR3 extends over 16 amino acids. CDR3 in amino acids: CASSTWTSGGFNEQFF. DNA for the CDR3: TGTGCCAGCAGCACCTGGACTAGCGGGGGATTCAATGAGCAGTTCTTC.

The V and J genes are TRBV9 and TRBJ2-1; D gene unclear. CDR3 length: 13 residues. Germline CDR1 and CDR2: SGDLS and YYNGEE. V was clipped by 0 bases and J by 6 bases, with 7 bases between them. Here the CDR3 reads CASSVVTTNEQFF. The CDR3 nucleotides are TGTGCCAGCAGCGTAGTCACTACCAATGAGCAGTTCTTC. The entire variable domain, with the rest obtained from reference TRBV9 and TRBJ2-1, is as follows: DSGVTQTPKHLITATGQRVTLRCSPRSGDLSVYWYQQSLDQGLQFLIQYYNGEERAKGNILERFSAQQFPDLHSELNLSSLELGDSALYFCASSVVTTNEQFFGPGTRLTVL.

The genes are TRBV6-4 and TRBJ2-2; TRBD2 aligns across 7 bases. From germline, CDR1 is MRHNA and CDR2 SNTAGT. This CDR3 has 13 amino acids. The V segment lost 4 bases and the J segment 4 bases; nucleotides outside the gene matches: 0. The CDR3 spells CASSGTSTGELFF. CDR3 sequence (DNA): TGTGCCAGCAGTGGGACTAGCACCGGGGAGCTGTTTTTT.

This clone has a handful of counts. The chain has TRBV5-6 and TRBJ1-2; 10 bases agree with TRBD1. The CDR3 runs to 14 residues. The germline V gene has CDR1 SGHDT and CDR2 YYEEEE. V trimming: 2 bases; J trimming: 7 bases; junction bases outside the gene matches: 5. Written as DNA, the CDR3 is TGTGCCAGCAGCTTTGGACAGGGGGTTGGTGGCTACACCTTC. The encoded protein is CASSFGQGVGGYTF.

This chain connects TRBV7-3 to TRBJ1-3; possible D gene TRBD1, 5 bases. Germline assignment: CDR1 SGHTA and CDR2 FQGTGA. This CDR3 has 16 residues. V was clipped by 5 bases and J by 0 bases, with 14 bases between them. CDR3 in amino acids: CASSETGASSGNTIYF. The CDR3, as DNA: TGTGCCAGCAGCGAAACAGGAGCGAGCTCTGGAAACACCATATATTTT.

This chain joins TRBV9 and TRBJ2-7, with D perhaps TRBD1 (5 bases). Trimming shortened V by 1 base and J by 6 bases, and 20 bases separated the two germline ends. The CDR3 loop spans 16 amino acids. CDR1 and CDR2 (germline): SGDLS, YYNGEE. This CDR3 reads CASSVHPALQGSEQYF. CDR3 bases: TGTGCCAGCAGCGTACACCCCGCCTTGCAGGGCTCCGAGCAGTACTTC.

This chain connects TRBV7-9 to TRBJ1-2; 8 bases map to TRBD1. The CDR3 totals 15 residues. Germline V CDR1 and CDR2: SEHNR, FQNEAQ (reference sequence). Germline trimming cut 1 base from V and 4 bases from J; bases unmatched to any gene: 5. The CDR3 DNA sequence: TGTGCCAGCAGCTTAGTTGGACAGGGCTTCTATGGCTACACCTTC. Protein sequence: CASSLVGQGFYGYTF.

This clone was seen a few times. V gene TRBV7-9 combines with J gene TRBJ2-3; 8 positions agree with TRBD2. This CDR3 comprises 15 residues. Looked up from germline, CDR1 is SEHNR and CDR2 is FQNEAQ (reference sequence). V shed 6 bases and J 0 bases; nucleotides not matched to a gene: 5. The CDR3 DNA follows: TGTGCCAGCAGTTCCGGGACTAGAAGCACAGATACGCAGTATTTT. The encoded protein is CASSSGTRSTDTQYF.

In DNA, the CDR3 is TGTGCCAGCAGTTACGGCCAGGGAAACTATGGCTACACCTTC. The encoded protein is CASSYGQGNYGYTF. The chain combines TRBV6-5 with TRBJ1-2; D may be TRBD1 (5 bases). Trimming pared 2 bases from V and 2 bases from J, leaving 9 bases between. This CDR3 is built from 14 residues. CDR1 and CDR2 from the germline V gene are MNHEY and SVGAGI.

V and J are TRBV6-6 and TRBJ1-4, with a weak D call TRBD1 (6 bases). The CDR3 has 16 amino acids. The germline V gene has CDR1 MNHNY and CDR2 SVGAGI (reference sequence). V shed 2 bases and J shed 2 bases, with 12 bases lying between them. CDR3 sequence reads: CASSYATGSTNEKLFF. The CDR3 DNA sequence: TGTGCCAGCAGTTACGCCACAGGGTCGACTAATGAAAAACTGTTTTTT.

The chain has TRBV7-2 and TRBJ2-1, with 11 bases identical to TRBD2. CDR1 is SGHTA and CDR2 is FQGNSA in the germline V gene. The CDR3 is 17 amino acids. The V segment lost 1 base and the J segment 6 bases; nucleotides outside the gene matches: 8. In DNA form, the CDR3 reads TGTGCCAGCAGCTTAGGGTTAGCGGGGGGGCATTTCAATGAGCAGTTCTTC. Protein sequence: CASSLGLAGGHFNEQFF.

V usage is TRBV10-3 and J usage is TRBJ2-3, with TRBD2 identical over 7 bases. The V segment lost 1 base and the J segment 9 bases; nucleotides outside the gene matches: 13. There are 16 residues in the CDR3. Per the germline V gene, CDR1 is ENHRY and CDR2 is SYGVKD. CDR3: CAISELAGVGTSTQYF. The CDR3 coding sequence is TGTGCCATCAGTGAGTTGGCGGGGGTGGGTACAAGCACGCAGTATTTT.

The chain combines TRBV5-4 with TRBJ2-6; 9 nucleotides match TRBD1. The germline V gene has CDR1 SGHNT and CDR2 YYREEE (reference sequence). The CDR3 spans 15 residues. The ends lost 5 bases at V and 2 bases at J; junction bases unmatched: 2. The CDR3 sequence: CASRTGGAGANVLTF. As DNA, the CDR3 is TGTGCCAGCAGGACAGGGGGTGCTGGGGCCAACGTCCTGACTTTC.

The chain employs TRBV5-6 and TRBJ1-2, with a weak D call TRBD1 (5 bases). Trimming removed 3 bases from V and 3 bases from J, with 15 bases in between. The CDR3 totals 15 residues. CDR1 SGHDT and CDR2 YYEEEE come from the germline V gene. CDR3 residues: CASSSLTGGDYGYTF. The CDR3 DNA is TGTGCCAGCAGCTCCCTTACAGGTGGAGACTATGGCTACACCTTC. Using reference TRBV5-6 and TRBJ1-2 for the parts outside the CDR3, the full variable domain is DAGVTQSPTHLIKTRGQQVTLRCSPKSGHDTVSWYQQALGQGPQFIFQYYEEEERQRGNFPDRFSGHQFPNYSSELNVNALLLGDSALYLCASSSLTGGDYGYTFGSGTRLTVV.

The V and J genes are TRBV14 and TRBJ2-7, with D perhaps matching TRBD1 (5 bases). This CDR3 is 15 amino acids long. Germline loops: CDR1 SGHDN, CDR2 FVKESK. The germline V and J ends were trimmed by 0 bases and 0 bases, with 9 bases remaining between them. CDR3 loop: CASSQEAGNSYEQYF. CDR3 in DNA: TGTGCCAGCAGCCAAGAGGCAGGGAACTCCTACGAGCAGTACTTC.

This sequence joins TRBV30 and TRBJ1-5, with D maybe TRBD1 (5 bases). Germline CDR1 is GTSNPN and CDR2 is SVGIG (reference sequence). CDR3 size: 14 residues. V lost 2 bases, J lost 2 bases, and 10 bases lay in between. CDR3 DNA: TGTGCCTGGAGTCATTTACAGGGCAATCAGCCCCAGCATTTT. Amino acid sequence: CAWSHLQGNQPQHF.

The chain has TRBV7-2 and TRBJ2-7; tentatively, D is TRBD1 (5 bases). CDR1 SGHTA and CDR2 FQGNSA come from the germline V gene. The CDR3 covers 16 residues. The V end lost 1 base, the J end lost 1 base, and 14 bases lay between the germline ends. CDR3 coding DNA: TGTGCCAGCAGCTTAGGGGCCCAGGGTTTTTCCTACGAGCAGTACTTC. It yields the protein CASSLGAQGFSYEQYF.

The V call is TRBV25-1, the J call TRBJ2-2; D possibly corresponds to TRBD2 (5 bases). This CDR3 contains 16 residues. CDR1 MGHDK and CDR2 SYGVNS come from the germline V gene. Deletions cut 4 bases from V and 0 bases from J, with 12 bases between. This CDR3 is CASSAYSGTNTGELFF. CDR3 in DNA: TGTGCCAGCAGTGCCTATTCCGGGACGAACACCGGGGAGCTGTTTTTT. The whole variable domain, remainder taken from reference TRBV25-1 and TRBJ2-2, is EADIYQTPRYLVIGTGKKITLECSQTMGHDKMYWYQQDPGMELHLIHYSYGVNSTEKGDLSSESTVSRIRTEHFPLTLESARPSHTSQYLCASSAYSGTNTGELFFGEGSRLTVL.

CDR3 amino acids: CASRSSGRGAEAEQFF. CDR3 coding DNA: TGTGCCAGCAGGTCCTCTGGGCGGGGGGCTGAGGCGGAGCAGTTCTTC. The rearrangement uses TRBV27 and TRBJ2-1; TRBD2 matches 8 bases. The CDR3 consists of 16 residues. Trimming took 6 bases from V and 10 from J; bases not matched to a gene: 17. Germline CDR1 reads MNHEY; CDR2 reads SMNVEV (reference sequence).

Only one count was recorded for this clone. The chain combines TRBV28 with TRBJ1-4, with 8 bases lining up with TRBD1. CDR1 is MDHEN and CDR2 is SYDVKM in the germline V gene. CDR3 size: 15 residues. The junction had 3 bases not matched to a gene; V was cut back by 2 bases and J by 4 bases. In DNA, the CDR3 is TGTGCCAGCAGTTTAGGACAGGGCCTTAATGAAAAACTGTTTTTT. Protein product: CASSLGQGLNEKLFF.

The genes are TRBV10-3 and TRBJ2-5; D not certain. Germline-derived CDR1 and CDR2 are ENHRY and SYGVKD. V lost 0 bases to trimming and J lost 3 bases, with 8 bases between them. The CDR3 has 14 amino acids. The CDR3: CAISESNNKETQYF. The CDR3, as DNA: TGTGCCATCAGTGAGTCGAACAACAAAGAGACCCAGTACTTC.

The DNA of the CDR3 is TGTGCCAGCAGTAGACTAGCGGGGGCAGAGACCCAGTACTTC. Residues: CASSRLAGAETQYF. The chain employs TRBV27 and TRBJ2-5; TRBD2 agrees at 12 bases. The CDR3 length is 14 residues. Per the germline V gene, CDR1 is MNHEY and CDR2 is SMNVEV (reference sequence). Germline trimming cut 5 bases from V and 4 bases from J; bases unmatched to any gene: 2.

In this sample, this clone turned up once. This chain connects TRBV5-6 to TRBJ2-3; 11 bases map to TRBD2. Germline V gives CDR1 SGHDT, CDR2 YYEEEE. The CDR3 extends over 16 amino acids. Losses at the gene ends were 0 bases for V and 1 base for J; bases not matched to a gene: 1. CDR3 protein: CASSLATSGGTDTQYF. CDR3 sequence (DNA): TGTGCCAGCAGCTTGGCGACTAGCGGGGGCACAGATACGCAGTATTTT.

V gene TRBV27 combines with J gene TRBJ2-7; 7 nucleotides line up with TRBD1. The CDR3 extends over 13 amino acids. The ends lost 5 bases at V and 4 bases at J; junction bases unmatched: 5. The germline V gene has CDR1 MNHEY and CDR2 SMNVEV (reference sequence). CDR3 nucleotides: TGTGCCAGCAGTCCCTGGGACAGTTACGAGCAGTACTTC. This encodes CASSPWDSYEQYF.

On this clone: Other DNA sequences in the same sample also yield this CDR3. V is TRBV9 and J is TRBJ2-1; 8 bases map to TRBD2. The CDR3 runs to 14 residues. CDR1 and CDR2 (germline): SGDLS, YYNGEE. The V gene end was trimmed by 2 bases and the J gene end by 9 bases; junction bases not matched to a gene: 7. This chain's CDR3 is CASSVRTSLGEQFF. CDR3 bases: TGTGCCAGCAGCGTGAGGACTAGCTTAGGTGAGCAGTTCTTC.

This clone was recorded a few times. The chain recombines TRBV18 with TRBJ2-4, with TRBD1 identical over 8 bases. The CDR3 runs to 17 residues. CDR1 and CDR2 from the germline V gene are KGHSH and LQKENI. The V gene end was trimmed by 2 bases and the J gene end by 0 bases; junction bases not matched to a gene: 6. Here the CDR3 DNA reads TGTGCCAGCTCACCAAGGGGACAGGCCCTAGCCAAAAACATTCAGTACTTC. Its protein product is CASSPRGQALAKNIQYF. Full variable domain (outside the CDR3, taken from reference TRBV18 and TRBJ2-4): NAGVMQNPRHLVRRRGQEARLRCSPMKGHSHVYWYRQLPEEGLKFMVYLQKENIIDESGMPKERFSAEFPKEGPSILRIQQVVRGDSAAYFCASSPRGQALAKNIQYFGAGTRLSVL.

This clone was counted a few times. The rearrangement joins TRBV5-4 to TRBJ2-5, with 7 bases aligning to TRBD2. Germline CDR1 is SGHNT and CDR2 is YYREEE (reference sequence). Trimming took 9 bases from V and 5 from J; bases not matched to a gene: 16. This CDR3 spans 15 amino acids. This chain's CDR3 is CATEKGAGRRETQYF. In DNA form, the CDR3 reads TGTGCCACCGAAAAGGGAGCGGGGCGAAGGGAGACCCAGTACTTC. The variable domain in full, with the rest retrieved from reference TRBV5-4 and TRBJ2-5, is ETGVTQSPTHLIKTRGQQVTLRCSSQSGHNTVSWYQQALGQGPQFIFQYYREEENGRGNFPPRFSGLQFPNYSSELNVNALELDDSALYLCATEKGAGRRETQYFGPGTRLLVL.